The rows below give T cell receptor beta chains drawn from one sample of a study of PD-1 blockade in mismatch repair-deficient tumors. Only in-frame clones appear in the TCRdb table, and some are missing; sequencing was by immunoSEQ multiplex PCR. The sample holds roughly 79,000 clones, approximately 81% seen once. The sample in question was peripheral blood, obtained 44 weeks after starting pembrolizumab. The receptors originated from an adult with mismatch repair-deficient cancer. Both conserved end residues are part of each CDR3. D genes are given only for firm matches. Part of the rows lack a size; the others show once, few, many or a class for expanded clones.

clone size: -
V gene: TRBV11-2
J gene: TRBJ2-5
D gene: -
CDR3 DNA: TGTGCCAGCAGCTTAAGTAGGGAGACCCAGTACTTC
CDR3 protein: CASSLSRETQYF

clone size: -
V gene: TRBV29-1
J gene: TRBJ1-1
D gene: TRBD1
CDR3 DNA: TGCAGCGCTGTGACAGGGTTCGACACTGAAGCTTTCTTT
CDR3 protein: CSAVTGFDTEAFF

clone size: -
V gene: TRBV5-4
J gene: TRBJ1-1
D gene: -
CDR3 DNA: TGTGCCAGCAGCTTGGCCGAGGTCAGAGCGAACACTGAAGCTTTCTTT
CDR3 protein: CASSLAEVRANTEAFF

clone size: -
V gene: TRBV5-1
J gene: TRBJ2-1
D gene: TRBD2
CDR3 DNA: TGCGCCAGCTCCGCCGGACTAGGTGGTGATGAGCAGTTCTTC
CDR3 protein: CASSAGLGGDEQFF

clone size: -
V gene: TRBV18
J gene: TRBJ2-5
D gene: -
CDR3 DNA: TGTGCCAGCTCACCTCAGGGAGAAGAGACCCAGTACTTC
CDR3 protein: CASSPQGEETQYF

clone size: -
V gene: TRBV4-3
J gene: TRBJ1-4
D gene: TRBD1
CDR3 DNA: TGCGCCAGCAGCCAAGGACCGGGACAGGGAGATGAAAAACTGTTTTTT
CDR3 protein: CASSQGPGQGDEKLFF

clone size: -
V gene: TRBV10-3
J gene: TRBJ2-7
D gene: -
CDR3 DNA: TGTGCCATCAGTCGCTCTGCGCCTGGCGGGATTAACTACGAGCAGTACTTC
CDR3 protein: CAISRSAPGGINYEQYF

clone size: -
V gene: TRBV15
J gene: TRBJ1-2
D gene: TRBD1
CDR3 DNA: TGTGCCACCAGCAGGGACAGGGGTGGCTATGGCTACACCTTC
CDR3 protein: CATSRDRGGYGYTF

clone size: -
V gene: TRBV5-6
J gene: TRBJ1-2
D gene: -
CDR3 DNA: TGTGCCAGCAGCCCCCTAAGGGGCGGGGGCTACACCTTC
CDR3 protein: CASSPLRGGGYTF

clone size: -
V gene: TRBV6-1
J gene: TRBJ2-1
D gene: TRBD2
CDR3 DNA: TGTGCCAGCAGTAGAGCCGGGACTAGCTACAATGAGCAGTTCTTC
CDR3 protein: CASSRAGTSYNEQFF

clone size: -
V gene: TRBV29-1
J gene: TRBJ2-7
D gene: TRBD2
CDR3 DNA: TGCAGCGTTGAAGGGGGAGGGGACGAGCAGTACTTC
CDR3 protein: CSVEGGGDEQYF

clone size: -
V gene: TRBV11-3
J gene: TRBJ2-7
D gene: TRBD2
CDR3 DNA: TGTGCCAGCAGCTTATACTGGACTAGCGTCGAGCAGTACTTC
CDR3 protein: CASSLYWTSVEQYF

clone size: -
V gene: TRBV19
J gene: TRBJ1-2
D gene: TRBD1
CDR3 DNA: TGTGCCAGTAGTGTCGGGACAGAGGGAGGCTACACCTTC
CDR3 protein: CASSVGTEGGYTF

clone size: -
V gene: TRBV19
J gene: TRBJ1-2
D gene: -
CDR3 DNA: TGTGCCAGTAGTATAGGGACGGGTAACTATGGCTACACCTTC
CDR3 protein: CASSIGTGNYGYTF

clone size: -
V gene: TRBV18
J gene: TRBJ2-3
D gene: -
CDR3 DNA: TGTGCCAGCTCACCAAATTGGAGCTCAGATACGCAGTATTTT
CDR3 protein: CASSPNWSSDTQYF

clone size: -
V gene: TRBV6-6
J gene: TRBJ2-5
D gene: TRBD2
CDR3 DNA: TGTGCCAGCAGTACTACTAGCGGGAGGGTAGAGACCCAGTACTTC
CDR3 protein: CASSTTSGRVETQYF

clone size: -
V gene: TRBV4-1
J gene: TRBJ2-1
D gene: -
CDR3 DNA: TGCGCCAGCAGCACCCATTACAATGAGCAGTTCTTC
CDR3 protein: CASSTHYNEQFF

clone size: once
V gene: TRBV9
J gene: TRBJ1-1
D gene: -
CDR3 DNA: TGTGCCAGCAGCTTGATTTCGGACGGCAACACTGAAGCTTTCTTT
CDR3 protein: CASSLISDGNTEAFF

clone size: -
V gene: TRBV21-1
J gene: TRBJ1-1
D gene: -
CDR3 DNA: TGTGCCAGCAGCGGGCGGGACGGGTACACTGAAGCTTTCTTT
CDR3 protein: CASSGRDGYTEAFF

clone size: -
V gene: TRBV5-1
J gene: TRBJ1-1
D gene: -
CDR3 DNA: TGCGCCAGCAGCTTGGGGGCAGGGTCAATTATGAACACTGAAGCTTTCTTT
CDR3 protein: CASSLGAGSIMNTEAFF

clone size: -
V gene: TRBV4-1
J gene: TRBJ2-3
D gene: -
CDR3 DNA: TGCGCCAGCAGCCAAGTCCCCGGCGGTGGGGGAGTTGCGGATACGCAGTATTTT
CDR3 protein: CASSQVPGGGGVADTQYF

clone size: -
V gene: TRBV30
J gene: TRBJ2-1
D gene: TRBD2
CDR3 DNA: TGTGCCGGGACTACGTGGGATGAGCAGTTCTTC
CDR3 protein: CAGTTWDEQFF

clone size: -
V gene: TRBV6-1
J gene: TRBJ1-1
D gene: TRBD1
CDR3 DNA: TGTGCCAGCAGTACAACAGGGGGAAGGACTGAAGCTTTCTTT
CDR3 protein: CASSTTGGRTEAFF

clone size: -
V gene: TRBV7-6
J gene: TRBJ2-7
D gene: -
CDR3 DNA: TGTGCCAGCAGCTCCGAGAGGGGGTACGAGCAGTACTTC
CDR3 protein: CASSSERGYEQYF

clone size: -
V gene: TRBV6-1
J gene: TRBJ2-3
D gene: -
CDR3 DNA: TGTGCCAGCAGTGAAGCGGGGCGAACCACAGATACGCAGTATTTT
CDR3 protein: CASSEAGRTTDTQYF

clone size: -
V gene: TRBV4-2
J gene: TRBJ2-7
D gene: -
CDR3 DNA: TGTGCCAGCAGCCAAAGGCCTCTGGGACTGGTTCACTACGAGCAGTACTTC
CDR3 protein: CASSQRPLGLVHYEQYF

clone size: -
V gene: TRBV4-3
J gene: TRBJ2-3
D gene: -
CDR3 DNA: TGCGCCAGCAGCCGGGGGGCGGGGACCTCATCGGGCGATACGCAGTATTTT
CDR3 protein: CASSRGAGTSSGDTQYF

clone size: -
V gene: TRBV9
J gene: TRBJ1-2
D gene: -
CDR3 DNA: TGTGCCAGCAGCGCGGCACTAGGCTACACCTTT
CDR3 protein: CASSAALGYTF

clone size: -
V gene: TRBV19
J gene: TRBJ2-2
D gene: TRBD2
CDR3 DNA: TGTGCCAGTAGCCGAAGCGGGAGAAAGGCCGGGGAGCTGTTTTTT
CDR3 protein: CASSRSGRKAGELFF

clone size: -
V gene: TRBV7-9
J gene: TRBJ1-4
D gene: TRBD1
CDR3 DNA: TGTGCCATAGGACAGGATGCAACTAATGAAAAACTGTTTTTT
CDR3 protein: CAIGQDATNEKLFF

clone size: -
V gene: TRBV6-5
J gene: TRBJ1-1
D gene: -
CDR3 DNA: TGTGCCAGCAGTTACGCCGGCGGGACTGAAGCTTTCTTT
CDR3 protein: CASSYAGGTEAFF

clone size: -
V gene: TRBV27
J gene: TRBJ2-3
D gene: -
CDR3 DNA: TGTGCCTCCCAGGACGGGATGGTGGCCGATACGCAGTATTTT
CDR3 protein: CASQDGMVADTQYF

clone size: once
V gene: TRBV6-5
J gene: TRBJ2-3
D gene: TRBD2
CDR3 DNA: TGTGCCAGCAGAAAAGGGACTACTCGCACAGATACGCAGTATTTT
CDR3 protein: CASRKGTTRTDTQYF

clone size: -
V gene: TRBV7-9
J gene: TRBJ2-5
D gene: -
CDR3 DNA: TGTGCCAGCAGCTTAGTTGGTAGCGGACCCTCCCAAGAGACCCAGTACTTC
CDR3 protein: CASSLVGSGPSQETQYF

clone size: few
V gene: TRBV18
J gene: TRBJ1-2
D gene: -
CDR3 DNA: TGTGCCAGCTCACCAATTTACGGGGACTATGGCTACACCTTC
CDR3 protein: CASSPIYGDYGYTF

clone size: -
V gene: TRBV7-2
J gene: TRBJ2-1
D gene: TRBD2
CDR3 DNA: TGTGCCAGCAGCTTAGTTGCTAGCGGGTATTTTAATGAGCAGTTCTTC
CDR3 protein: CASSLVASGYFNEQFF

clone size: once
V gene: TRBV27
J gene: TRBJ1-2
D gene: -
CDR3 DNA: TGTGCCAGCAGTTTGACACCGAACTATGGCTACACCTTC
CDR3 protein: CASSLTPNYGYTF

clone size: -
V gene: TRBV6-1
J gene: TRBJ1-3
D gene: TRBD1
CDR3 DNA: TGTGCCAGCAGTGTAGCCGAATACCCGACAGGGGGCGGTGGAAACACCATATATTTT
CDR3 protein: CASSVAEYPTGGGGNTIYF

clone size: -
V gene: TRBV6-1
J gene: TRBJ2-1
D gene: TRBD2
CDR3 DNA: TGTGCCAGCACCCGAGCGGGAGGGCCCCAGAATGAGCAGTTCTTC
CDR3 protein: CASTRAGGPQNEQFF

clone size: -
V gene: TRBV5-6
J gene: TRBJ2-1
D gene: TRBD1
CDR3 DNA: TGTGCCAGCAGTTCCCCGGGACAGGGGAACAATGAGCAGTTCTTC
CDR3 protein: CASSSPGQGNNEQFF

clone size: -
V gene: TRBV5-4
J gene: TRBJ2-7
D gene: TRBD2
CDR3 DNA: TGTGCCAGCAGTGAAAGACAAGCGGGACGCGAGCAGTACTTC
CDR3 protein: CASSERQAGREQYF

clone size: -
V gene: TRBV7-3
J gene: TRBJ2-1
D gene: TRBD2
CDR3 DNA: TGTGCCAGCAGCTTGGGACTAGCGTCCTACAATGAGCAGTTCTTC
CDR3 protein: CASSLGLASYNEQFF

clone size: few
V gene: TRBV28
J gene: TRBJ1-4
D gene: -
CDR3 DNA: TGTGCCAGCAGTACGGGGGGGGGCTATGGCTCAAAACTGTTTTTT
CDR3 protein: CASSTGGGYGSKLFF

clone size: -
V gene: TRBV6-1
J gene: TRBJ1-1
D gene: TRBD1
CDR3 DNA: TGTGCCAGCAGAGATTCCGGGACAGGGGGCACTGAAGCTTTCTTT
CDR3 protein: CASRDSGTGGTEAFF

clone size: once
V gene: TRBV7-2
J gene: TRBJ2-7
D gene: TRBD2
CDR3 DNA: TGTGCCAGCAGCCGAGGCGGACTAGCGGATTACGAGCAGTACTTC
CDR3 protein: CASSRGGLADYEQYF

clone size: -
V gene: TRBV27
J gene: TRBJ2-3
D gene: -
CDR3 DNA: TGTGCCAGCAGGATCCAGGCAACTAGCACAGATACGCAGTATTTT
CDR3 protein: CASRIQATSTDTQYF

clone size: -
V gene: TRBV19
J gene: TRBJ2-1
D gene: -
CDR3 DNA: TGTGCCAGTAGTCCCCTCGGAGGGCCGAATGAGCAGTTCTTC
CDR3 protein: CASSPLGGPNEQFF

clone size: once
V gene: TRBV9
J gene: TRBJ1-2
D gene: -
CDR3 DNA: TGTGCCAGCAGCGGTGGTTGGGGCAGGAGTAACCCTAACTATGGCTACACCTTC
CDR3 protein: CASSGGWGRSNPNYGYTF

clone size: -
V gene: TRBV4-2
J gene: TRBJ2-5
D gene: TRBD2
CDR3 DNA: TGTGCCAGCAGTCCCCGGGGGCGGGGGGAAGAGACCCAGTACTTC
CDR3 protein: CASSPRGRGEETQYF

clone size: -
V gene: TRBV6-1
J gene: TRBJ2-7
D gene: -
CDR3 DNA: TGTGCCAGCAGTGAAGCCACGCGACACTACGAGCAGTACTTC
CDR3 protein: CASSEATRHYEQYF